This T cell receptor (beta chain) emerged from a study of cytomegalovirus exposure and HLA in healthy donors. Study observations and caveats: Reported performance of the classifier showed diagnosis of cytomegalovirus status with high specificity and sensitivity.

In this sample, this clone turned up once. Antigen unknown. CDR3 size: 13 residues. V lost 2 bases to trimming and J lost 2 bases, with 6 bases between them. Germline CDR1 reads KGHSH; CDR2 reads LQKENI. Method: immunoSEQ multiplex PCR; TCRdb's copy keeps in-frame clones and lacks some. The sample holds 100,000 to 150,000 clones, about 87% seen once. The sequencing sample was made of PBMCs. This clonotype was sampled from a man aged 18 to 29 in good health and CMV-seronegative. The chain joins TRBV18 to TRBJ1-1; D possibly corresponds to TRBD1 (5 bases). For the CDR3, the DNA is TGTGCCAGCTCACCAGACAGCAACACTGAAGCTTTCTTT. It is translated as CASSPDSNTEAFF.